These 15 T cell receptor beta chains were sequenced from one sample in a study of blood T cells in healthy people across ages. A second PCR of 7 to 11 cycles used a sample-barcoded 5' primer and a J-beta primer mix. MiXCR, applied by TCRdb to the 5' RACE reads, yields one record per CDR3 protein. The table lists around 800,000 distinct CDR3 sequences, roughly 24% of them singletons. The same data also went into a second study, on T cells of mothers and their children.

The specimen was blood. Receptors originate from a boy younger than 18 in good health.

This chain uses TRBV11-2 with TRBJ1-2; no reliable D call. The CDR3 is 13 amino acids. The V end lost 6 bases, the J end lost 0 bases, and 8 bases lay between the germline ends. Germline-derived CDR1 and CDR2 are SGHAT and FQNNGV. The CDR3 coding sequence is TGTGCCAGCAGAGAATGGACTAACTATGGCTACACCTTC. It specifies CASREWTNYGYTF.

This clonotype was found a few times. The chain carries TRBV3-1 and TRBJ1-2, with no clear D. CDR3 length: 12 amino acids. V was cut by 4 bases and J by 4 bases, with 7 bases left in between. The germline gives CDR1 LGHDT, CDR2 YNNKEL (reference sequence). In DNA, the CDR3 is TGTGCCAGCAGCCCCGACCGCTATGGCTACACCTTC. Translated, it gives CASSPDRYGYTF.

The chain is built from TRBV9 and TRBJ2-5, with D maybe TRBD1 (6 bases). The germline V gene encodes CDR1 SGDLS and CDR2 YYNGEE. Trimming left V 1 base short and J 2 bases short, with 12 bases between. The CDR3 contains 15 residues. CDR3 DNA: TGTGCCAGCAGCGTAACCCCCAGGGGACAAGAGACCCAGTACTTC. This gives the protein CASSVTPRGQETQYF. The full variable domain, completed using reference TRBV9 and TRBJ2-5, is DSGVTQTPKHLITATGQRVTLRCSPRSGDLSVYWYQQSLDQGLQFLIQYYNGEERAKGNILERFSAQQFPDLHSELNLSSLELGDSALYFCASSVTPRGQETQYFGPGTRLLVL.

V and J are TRBV28 and TRBJ2-5; 7 bases map to TRBD1. The junction had 7 bases not matched to a gene; V was cut back by 7 bases and J by 2 bases. Per germline, CDR1 MDHEN and CDR2 SYDVKM. The CDR3 is 14 amino acids. The CDR3 DNA reads as TGTGCCAGCACGGGACAGAATGCTCAAGAGACCCAGTACTTC. Amino acids: CASTGQNAQETQYF.

The chain combines TRBV12-3 or TRBV12-4 with TRBJ2-5; 11 bases align to TRBD2. The CDR3 has 14 amino acids. V trimming: 3 bases; J trimming: 5 bases; junction bases outside the gene matches: 2. CDR3 protein: CASSFASGGETQYF. The CDR3 region has the DNA TGTGCCAGCAGTTTCGCTAGCGGGGGGGAGACCCAGTACTTC.

This chain uses TRBV2 with TRBJ2-5, with a possible D match to TRBD1 (6 bases). The J call may be mistaken, given a closer DNA end match to TRBJ2-1. The CDR3 contains 12 residues. Germline CDR1 and CDR2: SNHLY and FYNNEI. CDR3 bases: TGTGCCAGCGGATGGACAGAAGGGGAGCAGTTCTTC. Protein product: CASGWTEGEQFF.

This clonotype was detected a few times. This rearrangement joins TRBV15 to TRBJ2-2; 8 nucleotides align to TRBD1. CDR1 is LNHNV, CDR2 YYDKDF, per germline (reference sequence). V was pared by 0 bases and J by 4 bases, with 10 bases of the junction left unmatched. The CDR3 totals 18 residues. The CDR3 nucleotides read TGTGCCACCAGCAGAGATCCCTGGACAGGGCCAACCACCGGGGAGCTGTTTTTT. It codes for CATSRDPWTGPTTGELFF.

This chain links TRBV27 with TRBJ1-1, with a possible D match to TRBD1 (5 bases). In germline, CDR1 is MNHEY, CDR2 SMNVEV (reference sequence). Between the trimmed V and J ends, which lost 0 bases and 7 bases, there was a span of 9 bases. This CDR3 is built from 13 residues. The CDR3 DNA is TGTGCCAGCAGTTTATCCCAGGGTGGTGAAGCTTTCTTT. Translation: CASSLSQGGEAFF.

This clonotype turned up a few times. The genes are TRBV7-2 and TRBJ2-4; a possible D gene is TRBD2 (6 bases). Germline V gene lookup returns CDR1 SGHTA and CDR2 FQGNSA. This CDR3 region has 16 residues. The V end lost 1 base, the J end lost 0 bases, and 10 bases lay between the germline ends. CDR3 sequence: CASSLVSGLAKNIQYF. The CDR3 DNA follows: TGTGCCAGCAGCTTAGTTAGCGGTCTAGCCAAAAACATTCAGTACTTC.

The chain links TRBV30 to TRBJ1-2, with D hard to call. CDR1 GTSNPN and CDR2 SVGIG come from the germline V gene (reference sequence). Trimming took 1 base from V and 4 from J, leaving 13 bases between them. The CDR3 totals 14 residues. The CDR3 DNA reads TGTGCCTGGAGTGCCGCAGTCACGACCTATGGCTACACCTTC. This gives the protein CAWSAAVTTYGYTF. Combining the CDR3 with reference TRBV30 and TRBJ1-2 gives the whole variable domain SQTIHQWPATLVQPVGSPLSLECTVEGTSNPNLYWYRQAAGRGLQLLFYSVGIGQISSEVPQNLSASRPQDRQFILSSKKLLLSDSGFYLCAWSAAVTTYGYTFGSGTRLTVV.

This clonotype appeared once. The J gene is TRBJ2-1, the V gene TRBV29-1; TRBD1 agrees at 9 bases. Germline loops: CDR1 SQVTM, CDR2 ANQGSEA. The ends lost 5 bases at V and 4 bases at J; junction bases unmatched: 6. This CDR3 comprises 14 residues. CDR3 sequence reads: CSVPKTGGYNEQFF. Here the CDR3 DNA reads TGCAGCGTTCCAAAGACAGGGGGATACAATGAGCAGTTCTTC.

The gene calls are TRBV5-1 and TRBJ2-3; 7 bases align to TRBD1. CDR3 size: 15 residues. J gave up 3 bases and V 0 bases, and 4 bases lay outside the gene matches. The V gene's germline CDR1 is SGHRS and CDR2 YFSETQ. The CDR3 loop reads CASSLEGAQTDTQYF. The CDR3, as DNA: TGCGCCAGCAGCTTGGAGGGGGCGCAGACAGATACGCAGTATTTT.

The sample holds a few counts of this clonotype. The junction differs from germline at one of its ends, possibly a read error. The gene calls are TRBV4-2 and TRBJ1-2, with D uncertain. Germline CDR1 reads LGHNA; CDR2 reads YNFKEQ. This CDR3 has 14 amino acids. The CDR3 DNA is TGTGCCAGCAGTCAAGGAAGTCAAGGTCAACACGGGGAGTTC. Translated: CASSQGSQGQHGEF.

This clonotype has just a few counts. V and J are TRBV5-5 and TRBJ2-3; D not resolved. V was cut by 2 bases and J by 2 bases, with 12 bases left in between. The length of the CDR3 is 15 residues. CDR1 SGHKS and CDR2 YYEKEE come from the germline V gene (reference sequence). CDR3 sequence: CASSFGLLNTDTQYF. In nucleotides, the CDR3 is TGTGCCAGCAGCTTCGGGCTACTAAACACAGATACGCAGTATTTT.

This sequence joins TRBV28 and TRBJ2-5; 8 bases agree with TRBD1. CDR1 and CDR2 (germline): MDHEN, SYDVKM. V lost 8 bases and J lost 4; bases outside the gene matches: 15. The CDR3 is made up of 16 amino acids. The CDR3 nucleotides read TGTGCCAGCTTAAGCCTGACAGGGGCCGTCACAGAGACCCAGTACTTC. Amino acid sequence: CASLSLTGAVTETQYF.